This T cell receptor beta chain came from a study of blood T cell repertoires in COVID-19. Study summary: The cDNA or gDNA used as material had been derived from T cells, B-cell-depleted T cells, or PBMCs.

This clone appeared a single time. Generated by immunoSEQ multiplex PCR, the TCRdb table keeps only in-frame clones and is missing some. The sample has about 220,000 clones; roughly 80% are singletons. The sequence came from a human donor in a cohort sampled during active COVID-19. Sequencing used peripheral blood.

The CDR3 bases are TGCGCCAGCAGCTTGCCGACAGGGTCGGGAGTAAGCGAGCAGTACTTC. Amino acid sequence: CASSLPTGSGVSEQYF. The gene calls are TRBV5-1 and TRBJ2-7, with D perhaps TRBD1 (7 bases). V was shortened by 1 base and J by 6 bases, with 20 bases between the two germline ends. The CDR3 sequence is 16 residues long. Germline loops: CDR1 SGHRS, CDR2 YFSETQ.